One sample yielded the 25 T cell receptor beta chains listed below, sequenced in a study of T cell responses to AZD1222 COVID-19 vaccine. Assay used: immunoSEQ multiplex PCR; TCRdb lists only in-frame clones, some missing. The top ten hold approximately 17% of the sample, which has 150,000 or so clones, about 88% seen once. Specimen: peripheral blood, collected on day 0 of AZD1222 vaccination. These receptors all stem from an adult in good health.

V usage is TRBV3-1 (or the pseudogene TRBV3-2) and J usage is TRBJ1-4, with TRBD1 as a possible D gene (6 bases). This CDR3 has 15 residues. Germline assignment: CDR1 LGHDT and CDR2 YNNKEL (reference sequence). Trimming cost V 3 bases and J 4 bases, with 12 bases left between them. In DNA, the CDR3 is TGTGCCAGCAGCCACAACAGGGTCGGTAATGAAAAACTGTTTTTT. It codes for CASSHNRVGNEKLFF.

The V call is TRBV6-9, the J call TRBJ1-5; no clear D gene. Looked up from germline, CDR1 is MNHGY and CDR2 is SVAAGI. V lost 1 base and J lost 0, with 10 bases in between. CDR3 length: 16 amino acids. CDR3 in DNA: TGTGCCAGCAGTTATTATCAGTACTCTAGCAATCAGCCCCAGCATTTT. Translating it yields CASSYYQYSSNQPQHF.

This sequence joins TRBV9 and TRBJ2-2; D is possibly TRBD1 (6 bases). The germline V gene has CDR1 SGDLS and CDR2 YYNGEE. The CDR3 spans 16 residues. V lost 0 bases and J 2 bases, leaving 11 bases between the germline ends. The chain's CDR3 is CASSVVGTSNTGELFF. The CDR3 DNA sequence: TGTGCCAGCAGCGTAGTTGGGACAAGTAACACCGGGGAGCTGTTTTTT.

The chain has TRBV7-2 and TRBJ2-4; D possibly corresponds to TRBD2 (5 bases). The CDR3 sequence is 15 residues long. Per the germline V gene, CDR1 is SGHTA and CDR2 is FQGNSA. With 2 bases removed from V and 0 bases from J, the gap between germline ends came to 8 bases. This CDR3 reads CASSLSGIAKNIQYF. The CDR3 bases are TGTGCCAGCAGCTTAAGCGGAATAGCCAAAAACATTCAGTACTTC.

This clone was found once. The genes are TRBV12-5 and TRBJ1-2, with 7 bases fitting TRBD1. The J segment lost 7 bases and the V segment lost 5 bases, leaving 4 bases of the junction unmatched. The CDR3 extends over 12 amino acids. Germline V gives CDR1 LGHNT, CDR2 FRNRAP. CDR3 nucleotide sequence: TGTGCTAGTGGTACAGGGGCGGGTGGCTACACCTTC. Translated: CASGTGAGGYTF.

The rearrangement links TRBV30 to TRBJ1-3, with unresolved D. This CDR3 spans 14 amino acids. Trimming took 2 bases from V and 4 from J, leaving 12 bases between them. In germline, CDR1 is GTSNPN, CDR2 SVGIG (reference sequence). The CDR3 here is CAWSPTLGGNTIYF. CDR3 sequence (DNA): TGTGCCTGGAGTCCCACTTTGGGGGGAAACACCATATATTTT.

The chain couples TRBV14 to TRBJ2-5, with D perhaps TRBD1 (5 bases). CDR3 length: 15 amino acids. V was shortened by 0 bases and J by 5 bases, with 13 bases between the two germline ends. Per the germline V gene, CDR1 is SGHDN and CDR2 is FVKESK. CDR3 residues: CASSQEAAGLETQYF. CDR3 coding DNA: TGTGCCAGCAGCCAAGAGGCGGCAGGGCTGGAGACCCAGTACTTC. The variable domain in full, completed from reference TRBV14 and TRBJ2-5, reads EAGVTQFPSHSVIEKGQTVTLRCDPISGHDNLYWYRRVMGKEIKFLLHFVKESKQDESGMPNNRFLAERTGGTYSTLKVQPAELEDSGVYFCASSQEAAGLETQYFGPGTRLLVL.

This clone was counted between two and nine times. The CDR3 region has the DNA TGTGCCAGCAGCTCCGCTAGCTCCTACGAGCAGTACTTC. It specifies CASSSASSYEQYF. The genes are TRBV7-6 and TRBJ2-7; no clear D. The CDR3 has 13 amino acids. With 4 bases removed from V and 0 bases from J, the gap between germline ends came to 7 bases. Germline CDR1 and CDR2: SGHVS and FNYEAQ.

This clone occurred a few times. This chain links TRBV4-1 with TRBJ1-1, with 8 positions matching TRBD1. Per the germline V gene, CDR1 is MGHRA and CDR2 is YSYEKL. The CDR3 sequence is 16 residues long. With V trimmed by 4 bases and J by 4 bases, 11 bases remained unmatched. The CDR3 sequence is CASSPSGQGASTEAFF. The CDR3 region has the DNA TGCGCCAGCAGCCCCTCGGGCCAGGGGGCGAGCACTGAAGCTTTCTTT.

This clone was seen a single time. This chain joins TRBV18 and TRBJ2-1; no clear D gene. The CDR3 is made up of 16 amino acids. CDR1 and CDR2 (germline): KGHSH, LQKENI. V lost 6 bases and J 9 bases, leaving 24 bases between the germline ends. CDR3 protein: CASSLGKAPWPGEQFF. DNA for the CDR3: TGTGCCAGCTCCTTGGGGAAAGCCCCGTGGCCCGGTGAGCAGTTCTTC.

This sequence joins TRBV19 and TRBJ2-6, with 7 bases fitting TRBD1. The CDR3 spans 16 residues. V was pared by 7 bases and J by 2 bases, with 8 bases of the junction left unmatched. Germline CDR1 and CDR2: LNHDA and SQIVND (reference sequence). CDR3 coding DNA: TGTGCCAGTAACCAACCAGGGGGTGCTGGGGCCAACGTCCTGACTTTC. It is translated as CASNQPGGAGANVLTF.

The chain uses TRBV5-1 and TRBJ1-2; the D gene is possibly TRBD1 (5 bases). This CDR3 comprises 15 residues. Per germline, CDR1 SGHRS and CDR2 YFSETQ. Trimming left V 4 bases short and J 7 bases short, with 20 bases between. CDR3 nucleotides: TGCGCCAGCAGCCCCGACACCGGGACGGGGTTTGGCTACACCTTC. This codes for CASSPDTGTGFGYTF.

The V call is TRBV4-2, the J call TRBJ2-2; D ambiguous. The ends were cut back, 1 base at V and 1 base at J, with 4 bases in the middle. The CDR3 totals 14 residues. Looked up from germline, CDR1 is LGHNA and CDR2 is YNFKEQ. DNA for the CDR3: TGTGCCAGCAGCCAAGGATTGAACACCGGGGAGCTGTTTTTT. Protein product: CASSQGLNTGELFF.

The CDR3 sequence is CASSPQLDGHKNIQYF. The CDR3 DNA sequence: TGTGCCAGCAGCCCCCAGTTAGACGGCCACAAAAACATTCAGTACTTC. The chain recombines TRBV7-9 with TRBJ2-4; D uncertain. The germline V and J ends were trimmed by 5 bases and 3 bases, with 17 bases remaining between them. Germline CDR1 is SEHNR and CDR2 is FQNEAQ (reference sequence). The CDR3 contains 16 residues.

The V and J genes are TRBV27 and TRBJ1-5; weak D call: TRBD1 (5 bases). In germline, CDR1 is MNHEY, CDR2 SMNVEV (reference sequence). The V end was cut by 7 bases, the J end by 3 bases, with 7 bases between. This CDR3 comprises 12 residues. The CDR3 DNA reads TGTGCCAGCAAGGGGTTCAATCAGCCCCAGCATTTT. It specifies CASKGFNQPQHF.

V is TRBV4-1 and J is TRBJ2-5; TRBD1 is a possible D gene (6 bases). V lost 4 bases and J 4 bases, leaving 16 bases between the germline ends. The CDR3 sequence is 15 residues long. Germline V gene sequence: CDR1 MGHRA, CDR2 YSYEKL. Here the CDR3 reads CASSLKNRVGETQYF. DNA of the CDR3: TGCGCCAGCAGCCTGAAGAACAGGGTCGGAGAGACCCAGTACTTC.

The chain has TRBV18 and TRBJ1-1; D perhaps matches TRBD1 (5 bases). CDR1 KGHSH and CDR2 LQKENI come from the germline V gene. This CDR3 is 13 amino acids long. Trimming removed 4 bases at V and 3 bases at J, with 9 bases between. Here the CDR3 DNA reads TGTGCCAGCTCACAACAGGATTACACTGAAGCTTTCTTT. This codes for CASSQQDYTEAFF.

The chain couples TRBV19 to TRBJ1-2; 7 nucleotides match TRBD1. Unmatched junction bases numbered 8, after V lost 3 bases and J lost 4 bases. The CDR3 extends over 15 amino acids. Per the germline V gene, CDR1 is LNHDA and CDR2 is SQIVND (reference sequence). The CDR3 coding sequence is TGTGCCAGTAGTATCACGGAAGGGGGCGCCTATGGCTACACCTTC. Protein product: CASSITEGGAYGYTF.

The chain is built from TRBV5-5 and TRBJ2-4; the D gene could be TRBD1 or TRBD2 (6 bases each). The CDR3 has 15 amino acids. The V end was cut by 1 base, the J end by 5 bases, with 13 bases between. Looked up from germline, CDR1 is SGHKS and CDR2 is YYEKEE (reference sequence). CDR3 in amino acids: CASSLLTGAENIQYF. The CDR3 region has the DNA TGTGCCAGCAGCTTGTTAACGGGGGCGGAAAACATTCAGTACTTC.

The V gene is TRBV30, the J gene TRBJ1-2; D is ambiguous. Per germline, CDR1 GTSNPN and CDR2 SVGIG (reference sequence). The CDR3 is 15 residues long. Deletions cut 7 bases from V and 5 bases from J, with 23 bases between. CDR3 protein: CASPGGWPLFYGYTF. CDR3 nucleotide sequence: TGTGCCTCGCCCGGCGGGTGGCCCCTTTTTTATGGCTACACCTTC. Complete variable domain (other parts from reference TRBV30 and TRBJ1-2): SQTIHQWPATLVQPVGSPLSLECTVEGTSNPNLYWYRQAAGRGLQLLFYSVGIGQISSEVPQNLSASRPQDRQFILSSKKLLLSDSGFYLCASPGGWPLFYGYTFGSGTRLTVV.

CDR3: CASSLPGTGGNTIYF. For the CDR3, the DNA is TGTGCCAGCAGTCTACCCGGGACCGGTGGAAACACCATATATTTT. The chain employs TRBV28 and TRBJ1-3; D is perhaps TRBD1 (5 bases). The germline CDR1 and CDR2 sequences are MDHEN and SYDVKM. This CDR3 contains 15 residues. The ends were cut back, 5 bases at V and 3 bases at J, with 14 bases in the middle. The whole variable domain, filled in from reference TRBV28 and TRBJ1-3, reads DVKVTQSSRYLVKRTGEKVFLECVQDMDHENMFWYRQDPGLGLRLIYFSYDVKMKEKGDIPEGYSVSREKKERFSLILESASTNQTSMYLCASSLPGTGGNTIYFGEGSWLTVV.

The V gene is TRBV5-1, the J gene TRBJ2-1, with D perhaps given as TRBD1 or TRBD2 (5 bases each). Per germline, CDR1 SGHRS and CDR2 YFSETQ. The V end was cut by 3 bases, the J end by 5 bases, with 15 bases between. This CDR3 spans 15 amino acids. As DNA, the CDR3 is TGCGCCAGCAGCTGGACATCCGGGACGCACAATGAGCAGTTCTTC. This gives the protein CASSWTSGTHNEQFF.

Only one count was recorded for this clone. V is TRBV4-1 and J is TRBJ2-3, with TRBD2 matching over 11 bases. Germline V lookup: CDR1 MGHRA, CDR2 YSYEKL. This CDR3 spans 17 amino acids. V gave up 1 base and J gave up 3 bases; unmatched junction bases: 6. The CDR3 nucleotides are TGCGCCAGCAGCCAAGGGCTAGCGGGAGGAGGGACAGATACGCAGTATTTT. It translates to CASSQGLAGGGTDTQYF.

For this clone: Other DNA sequences in this specimen translate into the identical CDR3. The chain has TRBV3-1 (or the pseudogene TRBV3-2) and TRBJ1-5; TRBD1 matches at 10 bases. CDR3 length equals 15 residues. CDR1 LGHDT and CDR2 YNNKEL come from the germline V gene (reference sequence). The junction had 3 bases not matched to a gene; V was cut back by 3 bases and J by 4 bases. The CDR3 sequence is CASSHSGQGNQPQHF. DNA for the CDR3: TGTGCCAGCAGCCATTCGGGACAGGGGAATCAGCCCCAGCATTTT.

This chain connects TRBV20-1 to TRBJ2-3, with TRBD2 identical over 10 bases. The CDR3 length is 17 residues. Germline V gene data show CDR1 as DFQATT and CDR2 as SNEGSKA (reference sequence). With V trimmed by 3 bases and J by 0 bases, 9 bases remained unmatched. CDR3 residues: CSASAILLAGSTDTQYF. The CDR3, as DNA: TGCAGTGCTAGTGCCATCTTACTAGCGGGAAGCACAGATACGCAGTATTTT.